This T cell receptor (beta chain) was obtained from a study of blood T cell repertoires in COVID-19. Germline V gene sequence: CDR1 SGHKS, CDR2 YYEKEE (reference sequence). The CDR3 sequence is 15 residues long. Trimming took 7 bases from V and 1 from J, leaving 14 bases between them. The data were produced by immunoSEQ multiplex PCR, yet TCRdb's version contains in-frame clones alone and is incomplete. The sample has roughly 200,000 clones; more than 85% are singletons. This clonotype was obtained from a man in his forties with active or convalescent COVID-19. The chain couples TRBV5-5 to TRBJ2-2; tentative D call: TRBD1 (6 bases). The specimen was peripheral blood. CDR3: CASGQQGQNTGELFF. CDR3 sequence (DNA): TGTGCCAGCGGCCAACAGGGACAGAACACCGGGGAGCTGTTTTTT.